The clone carrying this T cell receptor (beta chain) appeared once. Its antigen is as yet unknown. The data were taken from a study of regulatory dendritic cells for organ transplantation. Whole-study findings and limits: Naive T cells showed high diversity, memory cells less, memory CD8+ least. The authors noted considerable between-person heterogeneity in alloreactive memory CD8+ cells.

Sequencing used immunoSEQ multiplex PCR; TCRdb keeps in-frame clones, though not all of them. The table includes 10,000 to 15,000 clones, 85% to 90% detected once. With 3 bases clipped from V and 4 bases from J, the junction kept 6 bases outside the gene matches. This CDR3 has 15 residues. CDR1 is SGDLS, CDR2 YYNGEE, per germline. CFSE-labeled sorted T cells met regulatory or mature dendritic cells for under 6 days. This chain links TRBV9 with TRBJ2-3; TRBD1 matches at 9 bases. The sample taken for sequencing was naive CD8+ T cells from blood cultured with regulatory dendritic cells. Regarding subset: CD45RA+ naive T cells. The source is a human donor in good health. The CDR3 spells CASSGLDRGADTQYF. In DNA, the CDR3 is TGTGCCAGCAGCGGACTGGACAGGGGCGCAGATACGCAGTATTTT.